The rows below give T cell receptor beta chains drawn from one sample of a study of blood T cell repertoires in COVID-19. TCRdb's copy holds only in-frame clones and misses some; the assay was immunoSEQ multiplex PCR. This table holds roughly 290,000 clones, about 86% found once. Sequencing input: peripheral blood. The source is a person between 65 and 79 years old with COVID-19, enrolled during active disease. The CDR3 runs from the conserved cysteine through the conserved F or W. The D gene is left open where the match is weak. Size is omitted from some rows. Given values are once, few, many or a class for expanded clones.

v_gene	d_gene	abundance	j_gene	CDR3nt	CDR3aa
TRBV5-4	-	-	TRBJ2-3	TGTGCCAGCAGCTTGACGGGTTCCACAGATACGCAGTATTTT	CASSLTGSTDTQYF
TRBV19	-	-	TRBJ1-1	TGTGCCAGTAGCAAACAATATGAAGCTTTCTTT	CASSKQYEAFF
TRBV28	TRBD2	-	TRBJ2-7	TGTGCCAGCAGTTTTGAGACTAGCGGACAATTCTCCTACGAGCAGTACTTC	CASSFETSGQFSYEQYF
TRBV21-1	-	-	TRBJ2-5	TGTGCCAGCAGCATATTCCCGGGGACAGGGGGCGGCGAGACCCAGTACTTC	CASSIFPGTGGGETQYF
TRBV6-5	TRBD2	-	TRBJ2-7	TGTGCCAGCAAAACCACCGGGACTAGCATCTACGAGCAGTACTTC	CASKTTGTSIYEQYF
TRBV2	TRBD2	-	TRBJ2-1	TGTGCCAGCAGTGCCTTAGCGGGGGGCCTCGGTGAGCAGTTCTTC	CASSALAGGLGEQFF
TRBV5-1	TRBD1	-	TRBJ2-3	TGCGCCAGCAGCCCGACAGGGTCCCCCCCCGATACGCAGTATTTT	CASSPTGSPPDTQYF
TRBV7-2	-	-	TRBJ1-5	TGTGCCAGCAGCTTAAATGGTAACAGGAATCAGCCCCAGCATTTT	CASSLNGNRNQPQHF
TRBV28	TRBD1	-	TRBJ1-2	TGTGCCAGCAGTTTCAGGGGGCGCTTACTTGGCTACACCTTC	CASSFRGRLLGYTF
TRBV7-9	-	-	TRBJ2-5	TGTGCCAGCAGAACCACAAGTGCAGGGGAGACCCAGTACTTC	CASRTTSAGETQYF
TRBV29-1	-	-	TRBJ1-4	TGCAGCGTTGCTTCCGAAAAACTGTTTTTT	CSVASEKLFF
TRBV4-3	TRBD1	-	TRBJ2-3	TGCGCCAGCAGCCAGGCCGGACAGGGACGCACAGATACGCAGTATTTT	CASSQAGQGRTDTQYF
TRBV28	-	-	TRBJ2-5	TGTGCCAGCAGCCCGGCCGGAACTAGGGCGGAGACCCAGTACTTC	CASSPAGTRAETQYF
TRBV18	TRBD1	-	TRBJ1-1	TGTGCCAGCTCGCCCGGGACAGGGTGGGGTGAAGCTTTCTTT	CASSPGTGWGEAFF
TRBV10-3	-	-	TRBJ1-2	TGTGCCATCAGTGAGACCCTGACGGAGCCGGCTAACTATGGCTACACCTTC	CAISETLTEPANYGYTF
TRBV4-1	TRBD1	-	TRBJ2-7	TGCGCCAGCAGCCAAACACCGGGACAGTTCTCCTACGAGCAGTACTTC	CASSQTPGQFSYEQYF
TRBV7-9	-	-	TRBJ2-6	TGTGCCAGCAGCTCGATCAGGGTAACTGGGGCCAACGTCCTGACTTTC	CASSSIRVTGANVLTF
TRBV5-1	-	-	TRBJ2-4	TGCGCCAGCAGCTTGCTACCCGCCGGCAAAAACATTCAGTACTTC	CASSLLPAGKNIQYF
TRBV4-1	-	-	TRBJ2-6	TGCGCCAGCAGCCAACCCACAGGGCAGAGGGCCAACGTCCTGACTTTC	CASSQPTGQRANVLTF
TRBV28	-	-	TRBJ1-6	TGTGCCAGCAGTGACCTGGGCTCACCCCTCCACTTT	CASSDLGSPLHF
TRBV5-1	TRBD1	-	TRBJ2-2	TGCGCCAGCAGCTCGGGACAGCAAATCACCGGGGAGCTGTTTTTT	CASSSGQQITGELFF
TRBV7-2	-	-	TRBJ1-2	TGTGCCACCCAGGATCGTGGGCGGGGGGGGCGAGAGAGTGGCTACACCTTC	CATQDRGRGGRESGYTF
TRBV1	-	once	TRBJ2-3	TGCACCAGCAGCCAACTCCAAAGCGGGCTAGATACGCAGTATTTT	CTSSQLQSGLDTQYF
TRBV6-5	-	-	TRBJ1-2	TGTGCCAGCTCCAGTACTGGGCGAGCTAACTATGGCTACACCTTC	CASSSTGRANYGYTF
TRBV27	-	once	TRBJ2-3	TGTGCCAGCCGCTACGAATACCCGGGACACATCACAGATACGCAGTATTTT	CASRYEYPGHITDTQYF
TRBV14	TRBD1	-	TRBJ2-5	TGTGCCAGCAGCCACCTATGGCACAGGGGCGTAGAGACCCAGTACTTC	CASSHLWHRGVETQYF
TRBV28	-	-	TRBJ1-6	TGTGCCCACCGAGGGCGGCCAGATTCACCCCTCCACTTT	CAHRGRPDSPLHF
TRBV7-2	TRBD1	-	TRBJ1-1	TGTGCCAGCAGCCTCCGACAGGGGTTGAACACTGAAGCTTTCTTT	CASSLRQGLNTEAFF
TRBV27	-	few	TRBJ1-6	TGTGCCAGCAGTTTTAGGGGAGGGAATTCACCCCTCCACTTT	CASSFRGGNSPLHF
TRBV10-3	-	-	TRBJ1-3	TGTGCCATCAGTGCTCCTTCTGGAAACACCATATATTTT	CAISAPSGNTIYF
TRBV21-1	-	-	TRBJ2-3	TGTGCCAGCAGCACCCGACAGCTTACGCAGTATTTT	CASSTRQLTQYF
TRBV5-6	TRBD1	-	TRBJ2-3	TGTGCCAGCAGCCGCCTCCGGGACAGGTCCACAGATACGCAGTATTTT	CASSRLRDRSTDTQYF
TRBV2	-	-	TRBJ2-5	TGTGCCAGTCATCAGGGTGTCCAAGAGACCCAGTACTTC	CASHQGVQETQYF
TRBV4-1	-	-	TRBJ2-7	TGCGCCAGCAGCCACCAAGATCAGTACGAGCAGTACTTC	CASSHQDQYEQYF
TRBV9	TRBD2	-	TRBJ2-2	TGTGCCAGCAGCCCCCGGGGCCGGATCCGGGGGGGTATGAACACCGGGGAGCTGTTTTTT	CASSPRGRIRGGMNTGELFF
TRBV18	TRBD1	-	TRBJ1-2	TGTGCCAGCTCACCTGTATCCCAGGGGGAAGGTGGCTTTGGCTACACCTTC	CASSPVSQGEGGFGYTF
TRBV3-1/TRBV3-2	-	-	TRBJ1-1	TGTGCCAGCAGCCCGACGGGACACCTGAACACTGAAGCTTTCTTT	CASSPTGHLNTEAFF
TRBV13	TRBD2	-	TRBJ2-3	TGTGCCAGCAGCTTATGGCGGGGGGGCACAGATACGCAGTATTTT	CASSLWRGGTDTQYF
TRBV3-1/TRBV3-2	TRBD2	-	TRBJ2-5	TGTGCCAGCAGCCAAACTAGCGGGAGGTTTGAGACCCAGTACTTC	CASSQTSGRFETQYF
TRBV7-9	-	-	TRBJ1-2	TGTGCCAGCAGCTCAGACATAACTGGCTACACCTTC	CASSSDITGYTF
TRBV11-2	TRBD2	-	TRBJ2-1	TGTGCCAGCAGCTTAGATCACGCGGCTAGCGGGAGGGTTTTGGATGAGCAGTTCTTC	CASSLDHAASGRVLDEQFF
TRBV5-4	-	-	TRBJ2-3	TGTGCCAGCAGCTTGAGTACGGTTAGCACAGATACGCAGTATTTT	CASSLSTVSTDTQYF